The clone carrying this T cell receptor beta chain has only one observation. What it recognizes is unknown. This specimen belongs to a study of cytomegalovirus exposure and HLA in healthy donors. Findings of the study overall: Analysis was carried out at a later point, and it linked a missense DCLRE1C variant to TCR beta V- and J-gene trimming. The authors listed 150 to 200 TCR beta chains as cytomegalovirus-associated. Accurate predictions that matched the HLA-A and HLA-B alleles of most subjects were reportedly made from TCR beta sequences. The authors confirmed in vitro that a few CMV-associated chains were specific for CMV antigens.

V shed 2 bases and J shed 4 bases, with 6 bases lying between them. The CDR3 runs 12 residues. Per germline, CDR1 PRHDT and CDR2 FYEKMQ (reference sequence). 13 Jbeta primers and 60 Vbeta primers were used for the PCR. Measured with immunoSEQ multiplex PCR; TCRdb has only the in-frame clones, and not every one. The sample has about 190,000 clones; approximately 78% are singletons. The chain combines TRBV13 with TRBJ2-7; D gene uncertain. Sequenced sample: PBMCs. The clonotype comes from a woman between 18 and 29 years old in good health and CMV-seronegative. CDR3 coding DNA: TGTGCCAGCAGCTTACTCGGGTACGAGCAGTACTTC. Translation gives CASSLLGYEQYF.